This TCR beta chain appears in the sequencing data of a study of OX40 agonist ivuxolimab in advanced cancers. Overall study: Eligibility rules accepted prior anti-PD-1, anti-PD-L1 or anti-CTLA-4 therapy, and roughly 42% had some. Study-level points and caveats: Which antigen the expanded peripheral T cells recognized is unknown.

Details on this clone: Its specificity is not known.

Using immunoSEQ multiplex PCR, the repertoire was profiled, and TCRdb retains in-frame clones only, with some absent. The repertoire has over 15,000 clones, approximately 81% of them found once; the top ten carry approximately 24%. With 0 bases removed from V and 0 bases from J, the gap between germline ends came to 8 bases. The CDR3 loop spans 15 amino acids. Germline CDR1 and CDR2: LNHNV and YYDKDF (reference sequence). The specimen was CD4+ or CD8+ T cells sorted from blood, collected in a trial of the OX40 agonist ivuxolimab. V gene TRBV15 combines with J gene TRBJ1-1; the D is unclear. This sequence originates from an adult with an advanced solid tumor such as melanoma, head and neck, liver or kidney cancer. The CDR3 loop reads CATSRDAAVNTEAFF. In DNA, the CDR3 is TGTGCCACCAGCAGAGATGCGGCAGTGAACACTGAAGCTTTCTTT.